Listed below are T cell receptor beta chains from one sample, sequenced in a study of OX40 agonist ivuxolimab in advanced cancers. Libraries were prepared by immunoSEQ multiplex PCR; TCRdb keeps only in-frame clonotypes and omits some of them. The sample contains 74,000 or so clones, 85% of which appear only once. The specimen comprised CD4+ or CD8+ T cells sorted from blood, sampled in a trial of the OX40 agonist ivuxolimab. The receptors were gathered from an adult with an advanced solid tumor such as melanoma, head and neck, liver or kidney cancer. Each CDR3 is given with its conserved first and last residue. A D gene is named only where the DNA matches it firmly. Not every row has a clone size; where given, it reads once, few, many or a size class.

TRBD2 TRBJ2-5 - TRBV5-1 CASSLEGSGGGETQYF TGCGCCAGCAGCTTGGAAGGTAGCGGGGGTGGAGAGACCCAGTACTTC
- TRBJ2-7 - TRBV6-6 CASTKFSSYEQYF TGTGCCAGCACTAAGTTCAGCTCCTACGAGCAGTACTTC
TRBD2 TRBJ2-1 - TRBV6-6 CASSYSGTSVEQFF TGTGCCAGCAGTTACTCTGGGACTAGTGTCGAGCAGTTCTTC
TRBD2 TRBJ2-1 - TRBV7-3 CASSLRASLAGVINEQFF TGTGCCAGCAGCCTAAGGGCTTCGCTAGCGGGGGTTATCAATGAGCAGTTCTTC
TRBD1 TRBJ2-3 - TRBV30 CAWSLRTGGTDTQYF TGTGCCTGGAGCCTCCGGACAGGGGGGACAGATACGCAGTATTTT
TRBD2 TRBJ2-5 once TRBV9 CASSARAGEKTQYF TGTGCCAGCAGCGCCAGAGCGGGGGAAAAGACCCAGTACTTC
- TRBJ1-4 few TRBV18 CASSRSTGFNEKLFF TGTGCCAGCTCACGATCGACAGGATTTAATGAAAAACTGTTTTTT
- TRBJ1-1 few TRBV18 CASSTDTEAFF TGTGCCAGCTCAACGGACACTGAAGCTTTCTTT
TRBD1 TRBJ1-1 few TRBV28 CAGQQGVEAFF TGTGCCGGCCAACAGGGGGTCGAAGCTTTCTTT
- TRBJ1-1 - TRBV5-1 CASSLGVWTVNTEAFF TGCGCCAGCAGCTTGGGAGTTTGGACAGTGAACACTGAAGCTTTCTTT
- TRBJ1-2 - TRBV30 CAWTTPGRMQYYGYTF TGTGCCTGGACCACCCCAGGACGGATGCAATACTATGGCTACACCTTC
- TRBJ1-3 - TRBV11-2 CASSRPTGFSGNTIYF TGTGCCAGCAGCCGCCCTACAGGTTTCTCTGGAAACACCATATATTTT
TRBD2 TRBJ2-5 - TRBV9 CASSSNRGGQETQYF TGTGCCAGCAGCTCTAACCGGGGGGGCCAGGAGACCCAGTACTTC
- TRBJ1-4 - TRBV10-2 CASKEPGNEKLFF TGCGCCAGCAAGGAACCAGGGAATGAAAAACTGTTTTTT
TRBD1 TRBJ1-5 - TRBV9 CASSAAGGHQPQHF TGTGCCAGCAGCGCAGCAGGGGGGCATCAGCCCCAGCATTTT
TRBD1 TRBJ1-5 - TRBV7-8 CASSFSPGTGLNQPQHF TGTGCCAGCAGCTTTTCCCCTGGGACAGGGCTGAATCAGCCCCAGCATTTT
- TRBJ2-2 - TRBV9 CASMKGGANTGELFF TGTGCCAGCATGAAGGGAGGCGCGAACACCGGGGAGCTGTTTTTT
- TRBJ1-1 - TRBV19 CASSRGEYEAFF TGTGCCAGTAGCCGCGGAGAATATGAAGCTTTCTTT
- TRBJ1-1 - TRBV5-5 CASSWLGGTEAFF TGTGCCAGCAGCTGGCTGGGGGGGACTGAAGCTTTCTTT
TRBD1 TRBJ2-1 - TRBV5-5 CASSSHRGHEQFF TGTGCCAGCAGCTCTCACAGGGGGCACGAGCAGTTCTTC
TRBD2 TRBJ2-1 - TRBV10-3 CAISPTSGRASDNEQFF TGTGCCATCAGTCCGACTAGCGGGAGGGCCTCTGACAATGAGCAGTTCTTC
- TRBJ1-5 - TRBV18 CASSPPGDQPQHF TGTGCCAGCTCACCACCGGGGGACCAGCCCCAGCATTTT
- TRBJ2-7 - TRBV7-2 CASSLRQPGDEQYF TGTGCCAGCAGCTTAAGGCAACCGGGGGACGAGCAGTACTTC